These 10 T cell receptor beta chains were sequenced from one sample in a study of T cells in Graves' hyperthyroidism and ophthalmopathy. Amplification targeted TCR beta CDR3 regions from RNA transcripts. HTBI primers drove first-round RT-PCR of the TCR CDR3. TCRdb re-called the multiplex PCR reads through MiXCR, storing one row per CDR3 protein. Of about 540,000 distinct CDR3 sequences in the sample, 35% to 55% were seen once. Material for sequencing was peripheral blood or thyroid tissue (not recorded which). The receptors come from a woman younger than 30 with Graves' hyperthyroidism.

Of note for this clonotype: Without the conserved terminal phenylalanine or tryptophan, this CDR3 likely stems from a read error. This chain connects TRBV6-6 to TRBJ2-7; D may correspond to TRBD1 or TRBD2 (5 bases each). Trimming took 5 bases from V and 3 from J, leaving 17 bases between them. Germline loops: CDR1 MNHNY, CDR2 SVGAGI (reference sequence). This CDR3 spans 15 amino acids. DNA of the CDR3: TGTGCCAGCAGTGAGGCCGGGACGGGCAACTACGAGCAGTACCTC. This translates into CASSEAGTGNYEQYL.

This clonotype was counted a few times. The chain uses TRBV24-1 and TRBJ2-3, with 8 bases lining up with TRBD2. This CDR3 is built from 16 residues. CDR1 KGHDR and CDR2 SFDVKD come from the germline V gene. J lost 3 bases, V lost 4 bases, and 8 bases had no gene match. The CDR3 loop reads CATSEPTSGVTDTQYF. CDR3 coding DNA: TGTGCCACCAGTGAACCAACTAGCGGCGTAACAGATACGCAGTATTTT.

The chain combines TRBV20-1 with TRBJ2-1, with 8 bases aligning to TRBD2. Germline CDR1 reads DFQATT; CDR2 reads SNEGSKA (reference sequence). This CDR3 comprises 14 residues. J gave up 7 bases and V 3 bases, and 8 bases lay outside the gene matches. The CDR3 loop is CSASREGLGNEQFF. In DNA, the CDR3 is TGCAGTGCTAGTCGGGAGGGCCTTGGTAATGAGCAGTTCTTC.

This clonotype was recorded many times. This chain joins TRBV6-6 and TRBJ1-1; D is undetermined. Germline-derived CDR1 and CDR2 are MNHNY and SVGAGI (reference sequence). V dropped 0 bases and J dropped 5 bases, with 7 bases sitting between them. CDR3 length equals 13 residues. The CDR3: CASSYSATTEAFF. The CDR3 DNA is TGTGCCAGCAGTTACTCGGCGACAACTGAAGCTTTCTTT.

The CDR3 loop reads CSARGLGWREGPSTDTQYF. CDR3 nucleotide sequence: TGCAGTGCTAGAGGCCTTGGTTGGCGGGAGGGCCCTAGCACAGATACGCAGTATTTT. This rearrangement joins TRBV20-1 to TRBJ2-3; 9 bases map to TRBD2. The CDR3 sequence is 19 residues long. Germline V gene sequence: CDR1 DFQATT, CDR2 SNEGSKA (reference sequence). The V segment lost 1 base and the J segment 0 bases; nucleotides outside the gene matches: 14.

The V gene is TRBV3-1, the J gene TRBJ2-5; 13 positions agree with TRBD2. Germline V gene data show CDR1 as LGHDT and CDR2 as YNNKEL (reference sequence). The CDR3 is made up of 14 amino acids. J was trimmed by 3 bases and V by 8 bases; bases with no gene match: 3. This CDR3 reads CASQGLAGEETQYF. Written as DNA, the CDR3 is TGTGCCAGCCAAGGACTAGCGGGAGAAGAGACCCAGTACTTC.

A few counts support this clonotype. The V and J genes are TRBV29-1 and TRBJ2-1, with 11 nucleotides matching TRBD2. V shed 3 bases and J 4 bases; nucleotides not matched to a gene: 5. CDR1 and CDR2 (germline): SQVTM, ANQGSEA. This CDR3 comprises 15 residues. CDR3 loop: CSVDLAGGGYNEQFF. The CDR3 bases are TGCAGCGTTGACCTAGCGGGAGGAGGGTACAATGAGCAGTTCTTC.

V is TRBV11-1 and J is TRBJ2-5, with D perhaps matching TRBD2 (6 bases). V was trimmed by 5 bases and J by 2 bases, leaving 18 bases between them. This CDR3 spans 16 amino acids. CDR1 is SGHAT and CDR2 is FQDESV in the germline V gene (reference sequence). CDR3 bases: TGTGCCAGCAGCCCTCCGGTTGACGGGGGACAAGAGACCCAGTACTTC. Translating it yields CASSPPVDGGQETQYF.

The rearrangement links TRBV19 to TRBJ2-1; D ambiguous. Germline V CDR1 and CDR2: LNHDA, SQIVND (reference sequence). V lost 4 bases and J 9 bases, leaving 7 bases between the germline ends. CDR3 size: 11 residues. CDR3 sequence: CASSTRSEQFF. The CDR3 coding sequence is TGTGCCAGTAGTACCAGGAGTGAGCAGTTCTTC. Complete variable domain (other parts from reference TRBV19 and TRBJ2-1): DGGITQSPKYLFRKEGQNVTLSCEQNLNHDAMYWYRQDPGQGLRLIYYSQIVNDFQKGDIAEGYSVSREKKESFPLTVTSAQKNPTAFYLCASSTRSEQFFGPGTRLTVL.

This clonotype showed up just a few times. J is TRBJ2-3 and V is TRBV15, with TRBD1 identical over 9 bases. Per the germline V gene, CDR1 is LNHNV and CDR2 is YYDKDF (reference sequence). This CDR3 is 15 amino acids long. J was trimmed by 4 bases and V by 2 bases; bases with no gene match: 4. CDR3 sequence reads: CATSRNRQGADTQYF. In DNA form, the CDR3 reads TGTGCCACCAGCAGAAACCGACAGGGGGCAGATACGCAGTATTTT. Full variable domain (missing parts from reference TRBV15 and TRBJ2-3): DAMVIQNPRYQVTQFGKPVTLSCSQTLNHNVMYWYQQKSSQAPKLLFHYYDKDFNNEADTPDNFQSRRPNTSFCFLDIRSPGLGDTAMYLCATSRNRQGADTQYFGPGTRLTVL.